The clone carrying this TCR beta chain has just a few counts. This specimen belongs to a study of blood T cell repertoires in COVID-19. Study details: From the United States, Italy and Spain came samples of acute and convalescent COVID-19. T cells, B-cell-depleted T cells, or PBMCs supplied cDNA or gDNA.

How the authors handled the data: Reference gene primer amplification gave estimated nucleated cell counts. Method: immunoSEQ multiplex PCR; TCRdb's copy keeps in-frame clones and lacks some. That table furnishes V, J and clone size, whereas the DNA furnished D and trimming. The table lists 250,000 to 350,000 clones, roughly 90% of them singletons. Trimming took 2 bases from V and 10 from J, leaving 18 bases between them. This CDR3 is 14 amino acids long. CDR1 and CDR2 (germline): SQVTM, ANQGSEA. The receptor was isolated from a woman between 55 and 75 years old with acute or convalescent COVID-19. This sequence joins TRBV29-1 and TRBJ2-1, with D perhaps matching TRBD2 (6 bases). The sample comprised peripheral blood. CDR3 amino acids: CSVEPLASVEEQFF. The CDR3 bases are TGCAGCGTTGAACCCCTGGCTAGCGTGGAAGAGCAGTTCTTC.